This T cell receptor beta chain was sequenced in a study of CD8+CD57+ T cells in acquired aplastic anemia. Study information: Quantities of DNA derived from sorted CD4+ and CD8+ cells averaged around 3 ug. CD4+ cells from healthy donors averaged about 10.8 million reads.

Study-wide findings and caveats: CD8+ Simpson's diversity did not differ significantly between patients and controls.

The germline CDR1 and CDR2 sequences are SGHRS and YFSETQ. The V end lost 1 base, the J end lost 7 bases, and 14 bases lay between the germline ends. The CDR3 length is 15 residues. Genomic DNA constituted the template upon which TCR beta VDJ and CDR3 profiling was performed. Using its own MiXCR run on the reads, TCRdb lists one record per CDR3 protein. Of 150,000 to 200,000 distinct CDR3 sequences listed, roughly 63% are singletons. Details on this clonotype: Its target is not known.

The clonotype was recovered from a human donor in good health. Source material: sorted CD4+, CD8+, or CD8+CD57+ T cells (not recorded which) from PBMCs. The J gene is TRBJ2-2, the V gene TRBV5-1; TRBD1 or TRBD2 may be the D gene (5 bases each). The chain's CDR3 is CASSLFELGGGELFF. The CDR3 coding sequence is TGCGCCAGCAGCTTGTTCGAACTTGGGGGCGGGGAGCTGTTTTTT. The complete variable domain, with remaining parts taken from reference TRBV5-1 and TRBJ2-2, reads KAGVTQTPRYLIKTRGQQVTLSCSPISGHRSVSWYQQTPGQGLQFLFEYFSETQRNKGNFPGRFSGRQFSNSRSEMNVSTLELGDSALYLCASSLFELGGGELFFGEGSRLTVL.